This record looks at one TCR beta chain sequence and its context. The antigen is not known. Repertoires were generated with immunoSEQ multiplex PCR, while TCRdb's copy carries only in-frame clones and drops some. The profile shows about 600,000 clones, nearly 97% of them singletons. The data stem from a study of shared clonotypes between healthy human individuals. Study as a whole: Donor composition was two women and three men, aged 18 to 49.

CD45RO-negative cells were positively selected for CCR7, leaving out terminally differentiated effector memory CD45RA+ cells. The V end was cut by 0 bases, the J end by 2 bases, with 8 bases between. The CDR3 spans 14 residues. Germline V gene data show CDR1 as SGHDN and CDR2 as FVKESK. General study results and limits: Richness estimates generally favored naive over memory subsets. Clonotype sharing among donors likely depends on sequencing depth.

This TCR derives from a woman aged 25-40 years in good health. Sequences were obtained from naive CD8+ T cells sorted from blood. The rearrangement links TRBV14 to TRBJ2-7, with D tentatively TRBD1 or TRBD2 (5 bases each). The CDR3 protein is CASSQEWGTYEQYF. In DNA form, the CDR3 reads TGTGCCAGCAGCCAAGAATGGGGGACCTACGAGCAGTACTTC.